The clone carrying this T cell receptor (beta chain) was observed once. The sample originates from a study of T cell changes during pregnancy in multiple sclerosis. Trimming cost V 6 bases and J 4 bases, with 17 bases left between them. Germline V gene sequence: CDR1 MNHEY, CDR2 SVGAGI. The CDR3 is made up of 15 amino acids. Repertoires were generated with immunoSEQ multiplex PCR, while TCRdb's copy carries only in-frame clones and drops some. Of some 83,000 clones listed, roughly nine tenths are singletons. The V call is TRBV6-5, the J call TRBJ2-3, with a possible D match to TRBD1 (6 bases). The receptor was derived from a female donor in good health, serving as a control in a pregnancy study. Some clones in this sample may be carry-over from other donors' samples. Sequences were derived from PBMCs, sampled in the first trimester of pregnancy. This CDR3 reads CASSNTGHPPDTQYF. The CDR3 DNA reads TGTGCCAGCAGCAACACAGGGCATCCGCCAGATACGCAGTATTTT.